This T cell receptor (beta chain) was profiled in a study of blood T cell repertoires in COVID-19. About the research overall: Researchers got acute and convalescent COVID-19 samples from the United States, Italy and Spain.

Method: immunoSEQ multiplex PCR; TCRdb's copy keeps in-frame clones and lacks some. Here the sample spans roughly 300,000 clones, around 87% being singletons. This clone was seen only once. Germline assignment: CDR1 KGHSH and CDR2 LQKENI. V was pared by 4 bases and J by 4 bases, with 10 bases between. There are 13 residues in the CDR3. Sequenced: peripheral blood. The chain employs TRBV18 and TRBJ1-2, with a possible D match to TRBD1 (5 bases). This TCR was recovered from a woman aged 45 to 65 who had recovered from COVID-19. CDR3 sequence (DNA): TGTGCCAGCTCACGGGATGACAGCTATGGCTACACCTTC. Protein product: CASSRDDSYGYTF.